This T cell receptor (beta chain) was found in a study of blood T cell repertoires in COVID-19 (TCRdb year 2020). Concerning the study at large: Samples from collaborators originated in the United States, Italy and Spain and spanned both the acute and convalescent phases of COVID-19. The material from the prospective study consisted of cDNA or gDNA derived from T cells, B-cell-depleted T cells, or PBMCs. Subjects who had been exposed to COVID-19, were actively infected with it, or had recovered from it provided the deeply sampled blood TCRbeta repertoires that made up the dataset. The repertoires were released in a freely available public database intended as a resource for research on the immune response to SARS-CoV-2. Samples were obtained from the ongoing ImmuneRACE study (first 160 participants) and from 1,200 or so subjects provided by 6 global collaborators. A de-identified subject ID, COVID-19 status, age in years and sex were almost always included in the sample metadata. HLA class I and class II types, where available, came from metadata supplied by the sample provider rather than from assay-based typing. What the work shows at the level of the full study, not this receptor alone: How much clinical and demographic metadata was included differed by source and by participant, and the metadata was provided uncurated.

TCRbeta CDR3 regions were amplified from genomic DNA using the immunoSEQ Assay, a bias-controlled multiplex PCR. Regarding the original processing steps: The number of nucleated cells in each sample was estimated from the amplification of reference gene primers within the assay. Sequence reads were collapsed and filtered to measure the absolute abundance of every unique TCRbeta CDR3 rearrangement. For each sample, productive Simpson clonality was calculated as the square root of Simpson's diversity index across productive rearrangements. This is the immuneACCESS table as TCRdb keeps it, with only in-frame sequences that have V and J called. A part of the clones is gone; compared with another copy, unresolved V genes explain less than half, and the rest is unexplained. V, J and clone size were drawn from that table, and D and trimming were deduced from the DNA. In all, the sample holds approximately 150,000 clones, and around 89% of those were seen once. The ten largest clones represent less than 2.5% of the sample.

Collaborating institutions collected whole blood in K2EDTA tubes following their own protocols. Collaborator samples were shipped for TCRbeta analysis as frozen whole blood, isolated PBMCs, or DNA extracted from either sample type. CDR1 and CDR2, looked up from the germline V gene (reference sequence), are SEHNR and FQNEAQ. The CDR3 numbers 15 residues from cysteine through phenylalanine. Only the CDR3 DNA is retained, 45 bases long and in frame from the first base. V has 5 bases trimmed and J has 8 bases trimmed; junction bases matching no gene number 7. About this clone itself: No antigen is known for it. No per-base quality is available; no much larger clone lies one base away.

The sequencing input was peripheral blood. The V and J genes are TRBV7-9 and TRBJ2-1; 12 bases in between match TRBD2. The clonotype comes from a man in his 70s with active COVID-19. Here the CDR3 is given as CASSPSGRAMDEQFF. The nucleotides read TGTGCCAGCAGCCCTAGCGGGAGGGCCATGGATGAGCAGTTCTTC. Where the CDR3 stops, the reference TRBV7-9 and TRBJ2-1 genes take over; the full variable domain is DTGVSQNPRHKITKRGQNVTFRCDPISEHNRLYWYRQTLGQGPEFLTYFQNEAQLEKSRLLSDRFSAERPKGSFSTLEIQRTEQGDSAMYLCASSPSGRAMDEQFFGPGTRLTVL.